The source of this T cell receptor (beta chain) is a study of blood T cell repertoires in COVID-19. Overall study: The origin of the acute and convalescent COVID-19 samples was the United States, Italy and Spain. T cells, B-cell-depleted T cells, or PBMCs supplied cDNA or gDNA.

This clone has more than one count but fewer than ten. Distinct nucleotide sequences in the sample also encode this CDR3. The ends were cut back, 0 bases at V and 0 bases at J, with 6 bases in the middle. This CDR3 has 15 amino acids. Germline CDR1 and CDR2: SEHNR and FQNEAQ (reference sequence). Sequenced by immunoSEQ multiplex PCR; TCRdb stores in-frame clones only, minus some. Altogether around 220,000 clones are present, about 90% being singletons, with the ten largest covering roughly 2.4%. The receptor was derived from a woman aged 50 to 60 with acute or convalescent COVID-19. Sequencing input: peripheral blood. The V gene is TRBV7-9, the J gene TRBJ2-1; no firm D call. The CDR3 here is CASSLALSSYNEQFF. In DNA, the CDR3 is TGTGCCAGCAGCTTAGCTTTGAGCTCCTACAATGAGCAGTTCTTC.